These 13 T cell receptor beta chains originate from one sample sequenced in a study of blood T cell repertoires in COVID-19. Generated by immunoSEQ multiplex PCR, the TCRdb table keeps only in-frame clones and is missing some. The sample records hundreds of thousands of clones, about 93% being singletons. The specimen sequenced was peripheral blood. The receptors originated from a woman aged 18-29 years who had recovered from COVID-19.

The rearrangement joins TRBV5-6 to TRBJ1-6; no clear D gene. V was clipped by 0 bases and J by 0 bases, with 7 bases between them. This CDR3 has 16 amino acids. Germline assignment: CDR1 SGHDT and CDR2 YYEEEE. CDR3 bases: TGTGCCAGCAGCTTGGCGAGGAGCTCCTATAATTCACCCCTCCACTTT. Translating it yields CASSLARSSYNSPLHF.

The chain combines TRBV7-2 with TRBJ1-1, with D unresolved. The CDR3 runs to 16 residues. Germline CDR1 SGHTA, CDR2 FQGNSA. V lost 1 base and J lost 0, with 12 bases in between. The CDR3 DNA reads TGTGCCAGCAGCTTAGTTCCGTGGGCTATGAACACTGAAGCTTTCTTT. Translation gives CASSLVPWAMNTEAFF.

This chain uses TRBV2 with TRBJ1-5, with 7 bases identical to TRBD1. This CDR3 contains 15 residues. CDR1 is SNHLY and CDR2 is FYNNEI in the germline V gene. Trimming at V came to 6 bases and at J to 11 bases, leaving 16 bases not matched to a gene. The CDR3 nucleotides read TGTGCCAGCAGGGACAGGACAGGCGTGGGGTGGTCCCAGCATTTT. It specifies CASRDRTGVGWSQHF.

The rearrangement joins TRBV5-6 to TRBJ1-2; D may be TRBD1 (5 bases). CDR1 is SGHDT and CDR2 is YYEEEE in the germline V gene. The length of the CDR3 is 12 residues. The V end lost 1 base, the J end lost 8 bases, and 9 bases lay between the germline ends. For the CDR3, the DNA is TGTGCCAGCAGCTTGAACAGGCACGGCTACACCTTC. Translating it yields CASSLNRHGYTF.

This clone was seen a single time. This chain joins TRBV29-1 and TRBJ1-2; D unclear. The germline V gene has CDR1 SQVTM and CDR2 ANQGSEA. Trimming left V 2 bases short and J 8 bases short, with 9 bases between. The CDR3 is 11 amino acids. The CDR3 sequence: CSVESLEGYTF. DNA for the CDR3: TGCAGCGTTGAATCCCTTGAGGGCTACACCTTC.

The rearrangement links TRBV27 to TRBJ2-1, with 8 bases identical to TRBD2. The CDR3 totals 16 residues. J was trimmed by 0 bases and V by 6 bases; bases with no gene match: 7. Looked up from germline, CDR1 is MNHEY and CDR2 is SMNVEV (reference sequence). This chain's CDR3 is CASRETSGGSYNEQFF. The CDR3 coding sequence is TGTGCCAGCAGGGAAACTAGCGGAGGCTCCTACAATGAGCAGTTCTTC.

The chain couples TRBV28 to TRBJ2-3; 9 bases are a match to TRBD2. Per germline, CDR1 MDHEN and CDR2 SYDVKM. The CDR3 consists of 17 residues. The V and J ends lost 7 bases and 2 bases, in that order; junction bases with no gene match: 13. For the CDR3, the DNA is TGTGCCAGCACCGTAGGGTTGCTAGCGGGACCCACAGATACGCAGTATTTT. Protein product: CASTVGLLAGPTDTQYF.

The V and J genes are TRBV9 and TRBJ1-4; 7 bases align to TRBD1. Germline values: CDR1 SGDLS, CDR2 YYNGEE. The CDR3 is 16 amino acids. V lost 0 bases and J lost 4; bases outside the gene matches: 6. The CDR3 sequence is CASSVAGTAGNEKLFF. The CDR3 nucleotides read TGTGCCAGCAGCGTAGCTGGGACAGCCGGTAATGAAAAACTGTTTTTT.

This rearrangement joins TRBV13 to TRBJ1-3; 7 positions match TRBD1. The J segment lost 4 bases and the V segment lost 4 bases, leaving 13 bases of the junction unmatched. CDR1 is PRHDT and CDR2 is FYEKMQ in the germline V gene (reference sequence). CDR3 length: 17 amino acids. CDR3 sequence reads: CASSSEGTGEPGNTIYF. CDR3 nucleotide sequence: TGTGCCAGCAGCTCAGAAGGCACAGGGGAGCCCGGAAACACCATATATTTT.

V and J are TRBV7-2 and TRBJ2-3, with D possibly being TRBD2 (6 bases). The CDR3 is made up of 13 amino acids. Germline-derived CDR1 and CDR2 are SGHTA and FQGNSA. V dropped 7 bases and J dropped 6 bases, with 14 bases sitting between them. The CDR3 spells CASTRREGDTQYF. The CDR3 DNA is TGTGCCAGCACCCGGCGGGAAGGTGATACGCAGTATTTT.

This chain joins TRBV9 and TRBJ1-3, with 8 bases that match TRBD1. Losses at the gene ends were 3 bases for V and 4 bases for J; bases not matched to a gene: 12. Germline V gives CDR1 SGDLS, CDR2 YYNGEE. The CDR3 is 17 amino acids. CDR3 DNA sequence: TGTGCCAGCAGCGGAAGGCCTCTGGGACAGGCGGGAAACACCATATATTTT. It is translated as CASSGRPLGQAGNTIYF. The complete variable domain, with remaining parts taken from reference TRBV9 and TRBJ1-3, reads DSGVTQTPKHLITATGQRVTLRCSPRSGDLSVYWYQQSLDQGLQFLIQYYNGEERAKGNILERFSAQQFPDLHSELNLSSLELGDSALYFCASSGRPLGQAGNTIYFGEGSWLTVV.

CDR3 protein: CASSSRSRVAVMGTDTQYF. CDR3 bases: TGTGCCAGTAGTAGTCGTTCCAGGGTCGCGGTGATGGGGACAGATACGCAGTATTTT. This rearrangement joins TRBV19 to TRBJ2-3, with D possibly being TRBD1 (5 bases). The CDR3 is 19 amino acids. Deletions cut 4 bases from V and 3 bases from J, with 26 bases between. Germline lookup yields CDR1 LNHDA and CDR2 SQIVND (reference sequence).

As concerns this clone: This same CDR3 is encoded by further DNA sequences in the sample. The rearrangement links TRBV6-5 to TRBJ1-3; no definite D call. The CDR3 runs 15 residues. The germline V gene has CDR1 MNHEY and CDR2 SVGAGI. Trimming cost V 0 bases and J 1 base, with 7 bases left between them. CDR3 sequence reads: CASSYSPGSGNTIYF. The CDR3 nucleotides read TGTGCCAGCAGTTACTCGCCAGGATCTGGAAACACCATATATTTT.